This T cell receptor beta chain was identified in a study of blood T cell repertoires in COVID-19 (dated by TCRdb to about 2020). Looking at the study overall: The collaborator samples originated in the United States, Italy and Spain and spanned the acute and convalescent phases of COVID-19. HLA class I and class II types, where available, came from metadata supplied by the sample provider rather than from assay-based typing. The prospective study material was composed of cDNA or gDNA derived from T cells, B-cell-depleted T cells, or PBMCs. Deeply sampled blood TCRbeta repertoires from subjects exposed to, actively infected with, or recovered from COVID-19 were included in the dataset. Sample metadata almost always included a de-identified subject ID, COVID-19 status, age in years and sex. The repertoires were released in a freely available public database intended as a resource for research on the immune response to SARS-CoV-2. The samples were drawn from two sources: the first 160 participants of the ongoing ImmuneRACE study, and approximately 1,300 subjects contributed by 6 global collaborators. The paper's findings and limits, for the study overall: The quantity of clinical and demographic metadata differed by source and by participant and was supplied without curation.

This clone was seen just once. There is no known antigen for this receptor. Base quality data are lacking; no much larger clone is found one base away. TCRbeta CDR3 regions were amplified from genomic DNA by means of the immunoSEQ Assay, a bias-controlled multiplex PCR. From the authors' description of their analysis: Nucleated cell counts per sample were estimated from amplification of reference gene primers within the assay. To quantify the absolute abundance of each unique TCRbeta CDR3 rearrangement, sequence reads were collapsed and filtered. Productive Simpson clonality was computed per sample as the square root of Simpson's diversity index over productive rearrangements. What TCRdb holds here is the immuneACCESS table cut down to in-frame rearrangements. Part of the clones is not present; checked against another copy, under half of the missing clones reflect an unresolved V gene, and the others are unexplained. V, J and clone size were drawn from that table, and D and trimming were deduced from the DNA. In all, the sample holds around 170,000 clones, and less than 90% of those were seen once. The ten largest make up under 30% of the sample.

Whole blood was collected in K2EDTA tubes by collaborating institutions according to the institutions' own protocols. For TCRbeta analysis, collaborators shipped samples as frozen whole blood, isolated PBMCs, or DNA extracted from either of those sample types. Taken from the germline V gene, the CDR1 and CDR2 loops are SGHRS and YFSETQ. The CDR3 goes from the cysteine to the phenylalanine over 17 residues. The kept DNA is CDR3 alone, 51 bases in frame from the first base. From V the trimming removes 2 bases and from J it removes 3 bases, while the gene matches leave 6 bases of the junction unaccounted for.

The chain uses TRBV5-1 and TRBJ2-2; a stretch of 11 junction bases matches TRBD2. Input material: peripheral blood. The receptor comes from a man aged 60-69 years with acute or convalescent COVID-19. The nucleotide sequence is TGCGCCAGCAGCTTCTGGGCTAGCGGGAGGTACACCGGGGAGCTGTTTTTT. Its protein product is CASSFWASGRYTGELFF.